The 25 T cell receptor beta chains listed next were all sequenced from one sample in a study of cytomegalovirus exposure and HLA in healthy donors. With 60 Vbeta and 13 Jbeta primers, the PCR was carried out. Sequencing used immunoSEQ multiplex PCR; TCRdb keeps in-frame clones, though not all of them. The sample has hundreds of thousands of clones, over 85% seen once. Material for sequencing was PBMCs. The receptors were sampled from a young woman in good health and CMV-seronegative.

This chain joins TRBV9 and TRBJ1-2, with D tentatively TRBD1 (5 bases). The V and J ends lost 3 bases and 0 bases respectively, with 9 bases between them. CDR1 and CDR2 (germline): SGDLS, YYNGEE. This CDR3 spans 14 amino acids. The CDR3 loop reads CASSAATANYGYTF. As DNA, the CDR3 is TGTGCCAGCAGCGCGGCGACAGCTAACTATGGCTACACCTTC.

The V call is TRBV13, the J call TRBJ2-1; 10 nucleotides match TRBD1. This CDR3 spans 16 amino acids. Trimming at V came to 3 bases and at J to 7 bases, leaving 9 bases not matched to a gene. Germline lookup yields CDR1 PRHDT and CDR2 FYEKMQ (reference sequence). CDR3 sequence reads: CASSFRRTGGENEQFF. CDR3 in DNA: TGTGCCAGCAGCTTTAGGCGGACAGGGGGGGAAAATGAGCAGTTCTTC.

The rearrangement uses TRBV2 and TRBJ2-1; 11 nucleotides line up with TRBD1. Trimming cost V 5 bases and J 9 bases; bases outside gene matches: 9. In germline, CDR1 is SNHLY, CDR2 FYNNEI. This CDR3 comprises 15 residues. The CDR3 DNA reads as TGTGCCAGCAGTAATCTCGGGACAGGGGGGGGTGAGCAGTTCTTC. Its protein product is CASSNLGTGGGEQFF.

The CDR3 nucleotides are TGTGCCAGCAGTCCGGTTGACAGGGAAGGCTACACCTTC. Amino acids: CASSPVDREGYTF. V usage is TRBV6-5 and J usage is TRBJ1-2; TRBD1 matches at 7 bases. Germline trimming cut 5 bases from V and 8 bases from J; bases unmatched to any gene: 8. CDR3 length: 13 amino acids. Germline V lookup: CDR1 MNHEY, CDR2 SVGAGI.

The J gene is TRBJ2-3, the V gene TRBV9; weak D call: TRBD1 (5 bases). CDR1 is SGDLS and CDR2 is YYNGEE in the germline V gene. Trimming pared 3 bases from V and 4 bases from J, leaving 18 bases between. This CDR3 contains 16 residues. In DNA, the CDR3 is TGTGCCAGCAGCGCTCAGCAGGGTTTCCCTTCAGATACGCAGTATTTT. Its translation is CASSAQQGFPSDTQYF.

The rearrangement links TRBV6-1 to TRBJ1-2; TRBD1 is a possible D gene (6 bases). Germline-derived CDR1 and CDR2 are MNHNS and SASEGT. With 4 bases removed from V and 6 bases from J, the gap between germline ends came to 12 bases. This CDR3 region has 13 residues. CDR3 sequence reads: CASSVTGLDGYTF. In DNA form, the CDR3 reads TGTGCCAGCAGTGTTACAGGGTTAGATGGCTACACCTTC.

V is TRBV6-5 and J is TRBJ2-1; possible D gene TRBD1, 5 bases. The germline gives CDR1 MNHEY, CDR2 SVGAGI. CDR3 length equals 14 residues. Trimming removed 6 bases at V and 2 bases at J, with 11 bases between. The CDR3 sequence: CASRVQGPYNEQFF. Written as DNA, the CDR3 is TGTGCCAGCAGAGTTCAGGGTCCCTACAATGAGCAGTTCTTC.

The chain combines TRBV7-3 with TRBJ1-1; no firm D call. Per germline, CDR1 SGHTA and CDR2 FQGTGA. Deletions cut 6 bases from V and 1 base from J, with 9 bases between. CDR3 length equals 13 residues. Written as DNA, the CDR3 is TGTGCCAGCAGTTGGAGCGCGAACACTGAAGCTTTCTTT. Amino acid sequence: CASSWSANTEAFF.

The chain joins TRBV6-5 to TRBJ2-5; possible D gene TRBD2, 7 bases. The J call may be mistaken, given a closer DNA end match to TRBJ2-7. The length of the CDR3 is 15 residues. Germline V CDR1 and CDR2: MNHEY, SVGAGI. The CDR3: CASTPRGGPSYEQYF. The CDR3 DNA reads as TGTGCCAGCACTCCGAGGGGGGGCCCCTCCTACGAGCAGTACTTC.

For the CDR3, the DNA is TGTGCCAGGGCTACATTTAATGGACTAGCGGGGGGTTACGAGCAGTACTTC. Translation gives CARATFNGLAGGYEQYF. The gene calls are TRBV11-2 and TRBJ2-7; 14 bases map to TRBD2. Germline values: CDR1 SGHAT, CDR2 FQNNGV. The CDR3 spans 17 residues. V dropped 9 bases and J dropped 4; count of bases not matched to a gene: 14.

V is TRBV2 and J is TRBJ1-1, with 9 bases identical to TRBD1. J lost 4 bases, V lost 3 bases, and 6 bases had no gene match. CDR3 length equals 15 residues. Germline values: CDR1 SNHLY, CDR2 FYNNEI. CDR3 residues: CASSEQGTGSTEAFF. In nucleotides, the CDR3 is TGTGCCAGCAGTGAGCAAGGGACAGGGTCCACTGAAGCTTTCTTT.

This CDR3 reads CASREDTITTDTQYF. The CDR3 nucleotides read TGTGCCAGCAGAGAGGACACCATTACCACAGATACGCAGTATTTT. The chain combines TRBV6-1 with TRBJ2-3; possible D gene TRBD1, 5 bases. The CDR3 has 15 amino acids. CDR1 MNHNS and CDR2 SASEGT come from the germline V gene. The V and J ends lost 6 bases and 2 bases respectively, with 15 bases between them.

This clone appeared a few times. The chain employs TRBV2 and TRBJ2-5; possible D gene TRBD2, 6 bases. Between the trimmed V and J ends, which lost 7 bases and 4 bases, there was a span of 22 bases. There are 16 residues in the CDR3. CDR1 is SNHLY and CDR2 is FYNNEI in the germline V gene. The CDR3 sequence is CASTYFWLARGETQYF. CDR3 nucleotide sequence: TGTGCCAGCACCTACTTCTGGCTAGCGAGGGGAGAGACCCAGTACTTC.

The chain joins TRBV5-1 to TRBJ2-7; D not resolved. Between the trimmed V and J ends, which lost 0 bases and 0 bases, there was a span of 7 bases. CDR3 length equals 14 residues. Germline V CDR1 and CDR2: SGHRS, YFSETQ. Written as DNA, the CDR3 is TGCGCCAGCAGCTTGGGTCCGAGCTCCTACGAGCAGTACTTC. Protein product: CASSLGPSSYEQYF.

The chain links TRBV21-1 to TRBJ1-3; the D call of TRBD1 is as the table states it, not checked on the DNA. TRBV21-1 is a listed pseudogene. The CDR3 runs 17 residues. The CDR3 loop reads CASSNKRQGSSGNTIYF. The CDR3 DNA is TGTGCCAGCAGCAATAAGAGGCAGGGGAGCTCTGGAAACACCATATATTTT.

The chain uses TRBV7-9 and TRBJ1-2; TRBD1 agrees at 7 bases. Per the germline V gene, CDR1 is SEHNR and CDR2 is FQNEAQ (reference sequence). CDR3 length: 16 amino acids. With V trimmed by 2 bases and J by 6 bases, 12 bases remained unmatched. CDR3 DNA: TGTGCCAGCAGCTTACCGGGACAGCGGAATGGGCATGGCTACACCTTC. Translation: CASSLPGQRNGHGYTF.

Only one count was recorded for this clone. The chain carries TRBV7-9 and TRBJ1-1, with D possibly TRBD1 on 6 matching bases. Germline lookup yields CDR1 SEHNR and CDR2 FQNEAQ (reference sequence). V dropped 4 bases and J dropped 1 base, with 10 bases sitting between them. CDR3 length: 14 amino acids. The CDR3 loop is CASSWTARNTEAFF. CDR3 DNA sequence: TGTGCCAGCAGCTGGACAGCCCGGAACACTGAAGCTTTCTTT.

This chain joins TRBV5-1 and TRBJ2-2; D call uncertain. Trimming shortened V by 0 bases and J by 0 bases, and 9 bases separated the two germline ends. Germline CDR1 is SGHRS and CDR2 is YFSETQ. The CDR3 sequence is 16 residues long. The CDR3 reads CASSLGSSTNTGELFF. CDR3 DNA sequence: TGCGCCAGCAGCTTGGGGTCAAGCACGAACACCGGGGAGCTGTTTTTT.

The rearrangement uses TRBV9 and TRBJ1-2; D uncertain. Trimming stripped 3 bases from V and 7 bases from J, with 10 bases between. Germline loops: CDR1 SGDLS, CDR2 YYNGEE. CDR3 size: 12 residues. CDR3 amino acids: CASSGPRAGYTF. As DNA, the CDR3 is TGTGCCAGCAGCGGACCGAGGGCTGGCTACACCTTC.

The chain links TRBV13 to TRBJ2-2; TRBD2 agrees at 7 bases. The CDR3 is 15 amino acids. The germline gives CDR1 PRHDT, CDR2 FYEKMQ (reference sequence). V trimming: 4 bases; J trimming: 6 bases; junction bases outside the gene matches: 8. CDR3 bases: TGTGCCAGCAGCTCGGGGGGAGTGGGGTCCGGGGAGCTGTTTTTT. Translating it yields CASSSGGVGSGELFF.

The chain employs TRBV5-1 and TRBJ2-3; tentative D call: TRBD1 (6 bases). Between the trimmed V and J ends, which lost 0 bases and 4 bases, there was a span of 12 bases. CDR1 is SGHRS and CDR2 is YFSETQ in the germline V gene. There are 15 residues in the CDR3. The CDR3 loop reads CASSLDYRVPDTQYF. In nucleotides, the CDR3 is TGCGCCAGCAGCTTGGACTACAGGGTCCCAGATACGCAGTATTTT.

The genes are TRBV5-4 and TRBJ1-1; D might be TRBD1 (5 bases). Germline CDR1 is SGHNT and CDR2 is YYREEE (reference sequence). Trimming took 3 bases from V and 4 from J, leaving 13 bases between them. The CDR3 extends over 14 amino acids. As DNA, the CDR3 is TGTGCCAGCAGCTCTCGGGGCGGGGGCACTGAAGCTTTCTTT. As protein: CASSSRGGGTEAFF.

This rearrangement joins TRBV6-1 to TRBJ2-7; D gene unclear. Germline CDR1 and CDR2: MNHNS and SASEGT. Trimming took off 4 bases at V and 3 bases at J, with 19 bases between the two ends. The length of the CDR3 is 16 residues. The CDR3 here is CASSVLTLLEYYEQYF. The CDR3 nucleotides are TGTGCCAGCAGTGTACTTACACTACTGGAATACTACGAGCAGTACTTC.

The chain is built from TRBV18 and TRBJ2-1, with 7 bases aligning to TRBD1. V lost 6 bases and J lost 7; bases outside the gene matches: 12. The CDR3 is made up of 15 amino acids. CDR1 is KGHSH, CDR2 LQKENI, per germline. The DNA of the CDR3 is TGTGCCAGCTCCAATCAAGAGGGGGCTCGAAATGAGCAGTTCTTC. The encoded protein is CASSNQEGARNEQFF.

The chain couples TRBV4-1 to TRBJ2-3; D ambiguous. In germline, CDR1 is MGHRA, CDR2 YSYEKL. The CDR3 is made up of 16 amino acids. Trimming left V 1 base short and J 0 bases short, with 11 bases between. The DNA for the CDR3 is TGCGCCAGCAGCCAAGGATCCAGTCCTAGCACAGATACGCAGTATTTT. It codes for CASSQGSSPSTDTQYF.